The present entry profiles one T cell receptor beta chain with its context. Its antigen target is currently unknown. No much larger clone exists at a distance of one base, and base qualities are not known. The time point label for this specimen denotes: inflamed ileum from the surgical specimen. To be eligible, patients had to be adults with ileal or ileocolonic Crohn's disease and an indication for ileocolonic resection. Whole ileal mucosal biopsies were stored frozen at -80°C before DNA extraction. Genomic DNA was isolated from frozen whole biopsies using a TRizol-based method, and the DNA was quantified with a NanoDrop 2000 spectrophotometer. The germline V gene gives CDR1 as SGHRS and CDR2 as YFSETQ. V has 0 bases trimmed and J has 8 bases trimmed; junction bases matching no gene number 0. The CDR3 sequence holds 14 residues, the cysteine and phenylalanine included. Only CDR3 DNA remains: 42 bases, in frame from the first base.

This entry is derived from a study of T cell repertoires in ileal Crohn's disease (dated by TCRdb to between 2017 and 2020). With regard to the full study: The median duration of disease was around 8 years, and at the time of surgery 35% of patients were active smokers. All patients had surgery for a complication: stricturing disease in around 60% and penetrating disease in roughly 40%. Roughly half of the patients were given postoperative therapy, with 11 to 12 receiving thiopurines and 18 receiving anti-TNF agents. M0 samples consisted of biopsies taken from the inflamed part of the ileum in the surgical resection specimen. For commercial TCRB immunosequencing, 400 to 550 nanograms of biopsy DNA were submitted for each sample. A prospective multicentre cohort supplied the roughly 57 Crohn's disease patients whose TCR repertoires were analysed. The study ran alongside a multicentre cohort designed to identify predictors of early endoscopic recurrence after ileocolonic resection. Endoscopic postoperative recurrence was defined as a Rutgeerts score above i0. A total of around 150 mucosal samples from around 57 patients were sequenced, collected from several sites on the surgical specimen as well as at postoperative endoscopy. Study-wide conclusions, independent of this receptor: Compared with CD4 T cells, sorted CD8 T cells contained more high-frequency clones, which suggests that the mucosal expansions were mostly CD8. Mucosal CD4 and CD8 T cells were sorted and sequenced only in a subgroup of patients, the size of which was not stated. Endoscopic recurrence was found to be associated with higher high-frequency clone percentages at surgery, and recurrence was observed in all patients with clonality above 26.8% (18/57). Patients who were active smokers at surgery had a significantly higher proportion of clonal expansions than non-smokers (around 26% vs 18%, p=0.02).

The library came from the immunoSEQ multiplex PCR assay. Adaptive Biotechnology amplified the CDR3 regions from genomic DNA with a two-step multiplex PCR designed to control amplification bias. Primers covering every V and J gene segment were used in the first PCR, while barcodes and Illumina adapters were added in the second PCR. An Illumina instrument was used to sequence the CDR3 libraries. On the authors' methods: Analysis combined the vendor-provided pipelines with custom analysis of raw data in R/Bioconductor under R version 3.3.0. Clonality, which ranges from 0 to 1, was calculated as the inverse of the normalised Shannon entropy across all productive clones. The repertoire share taken up by the top 100 clones defined high-frequency clones, and only clones that passed a 95% confidence test were kept. Overlap between samples was measured with the Morisita-Horn index, while repertoire diversity was measured with the Simpson index. This is the immuneACCESS table as TCRdb keeps it, with only in-frame sequences that have V and J called. A part of the clones is gone; compared with another copy, unresolved V genes explain less than half, and the rest is unexplained. The D gene and trimming were derived from the DNA, and the V and J assignments and clone size from that table. Across this sample there are around 15,000 clones, with approximately 79% seen only once. The top ten clonotypes cover approximately 14% of the sample.

Recombination linked TRBV5-1 to TRBJ1-6; 9 of the junction bases match TRBD1. Sequencing was carried out using ileal tissue. This TCR was sampled from an adult with Crohn's disease. The CDR3 loop reads CASSLGQGDSPLHF. The nucleotide sequence reads as follows: TGCGCCAGCAGCTTGGGACAGGGGGATTCACCCCTCCACTTT.